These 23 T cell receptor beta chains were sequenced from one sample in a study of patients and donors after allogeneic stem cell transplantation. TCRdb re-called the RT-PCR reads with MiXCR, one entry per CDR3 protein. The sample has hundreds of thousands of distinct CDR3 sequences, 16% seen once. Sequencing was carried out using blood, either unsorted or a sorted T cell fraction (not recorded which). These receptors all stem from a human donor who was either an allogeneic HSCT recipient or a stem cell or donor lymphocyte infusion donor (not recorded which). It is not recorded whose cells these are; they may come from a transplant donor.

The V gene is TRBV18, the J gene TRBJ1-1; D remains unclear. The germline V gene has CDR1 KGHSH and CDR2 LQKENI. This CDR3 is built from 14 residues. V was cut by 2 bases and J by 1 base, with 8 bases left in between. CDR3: CASSPVRPNTEAFF. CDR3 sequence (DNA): TGTGCCAGCTCACCAGTCAGGCCGAACACTGAAGCTTTCTTT.

CDR3 protein: CACTSGFQETQYF. In nucleotides, the CDR3 is TGTGCCTGTACCTCCGGCTTCCAAGAGACCCAGTACTTC. The genes are TRBV30 and TRBJ2-5, with unresolved D. In germline, CDR1 is GTSNPN, CDR2 SVGIG (reference sequence). The CDR3 spans 13 residues. Trimming took off 6 bases at V and 1 base at J, with 12 bases between the two ends.

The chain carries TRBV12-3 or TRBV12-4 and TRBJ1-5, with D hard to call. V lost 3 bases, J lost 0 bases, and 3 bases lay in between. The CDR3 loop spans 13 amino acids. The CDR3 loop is CASSFDSNQPQHF. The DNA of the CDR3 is TGTGCCAGCAGTTTCGATAGCAATCAGCCCCAGCATTTT.

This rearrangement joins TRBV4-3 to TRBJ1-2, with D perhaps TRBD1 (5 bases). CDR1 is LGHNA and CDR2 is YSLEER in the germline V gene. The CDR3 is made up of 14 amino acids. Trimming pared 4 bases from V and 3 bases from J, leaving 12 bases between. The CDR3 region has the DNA TGCGCCAGCAGCCCAGGGCCCCGGGACTATGGCTACACCTTC. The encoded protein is CASSPGPRDYGYTF.

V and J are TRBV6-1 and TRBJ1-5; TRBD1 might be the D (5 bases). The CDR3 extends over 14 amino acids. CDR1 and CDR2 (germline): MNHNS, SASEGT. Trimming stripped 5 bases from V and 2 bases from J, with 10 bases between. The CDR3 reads CASSNNRRNQPQHF. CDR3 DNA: TGTGCCAGCAGTAACAACAGGCGCAATCAGCCCCAGCATTTT.

The CDR3 DNA reads as TGTGCCAGCAGCCAAGAGGCTTACACTGAAGCTTTCTTT. Residues: CASSQEAYTEAFF. The chain is built from TRBV14 and TRBJ1-1; unclear D gene. The CDR3 sequence is 13 residues long. Trimming removed 0 bases at V and 3 bases at J, with 5 bases between. CDR1 and CDR2 (germline): SGHDN, FVKESK.

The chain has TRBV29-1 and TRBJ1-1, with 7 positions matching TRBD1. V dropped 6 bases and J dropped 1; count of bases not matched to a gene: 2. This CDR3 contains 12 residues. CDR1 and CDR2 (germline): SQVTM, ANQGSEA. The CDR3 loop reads CSVRDRNTEAFF. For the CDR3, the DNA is TGCAGCGTGCGGGACAGGAACACTGAAGCTTTCTTT.

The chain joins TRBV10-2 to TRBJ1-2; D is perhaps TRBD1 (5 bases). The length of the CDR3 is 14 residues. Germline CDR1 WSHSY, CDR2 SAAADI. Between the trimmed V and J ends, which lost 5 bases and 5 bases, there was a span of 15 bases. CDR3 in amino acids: CASSKQEGAYGYTF. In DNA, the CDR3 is TGCGCCAGCAGTAAACAGGAGGGCGCTTATGGCTACACCTTC.

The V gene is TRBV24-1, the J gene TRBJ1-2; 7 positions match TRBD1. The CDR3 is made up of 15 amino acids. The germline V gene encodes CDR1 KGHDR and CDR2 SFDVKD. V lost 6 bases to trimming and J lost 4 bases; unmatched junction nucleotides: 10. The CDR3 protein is CATSRGDSTRYGYTF. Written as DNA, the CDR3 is TGTGCCACCAGTCGCGGGGACAGTACCCGCTATGGCTACACCTTC.

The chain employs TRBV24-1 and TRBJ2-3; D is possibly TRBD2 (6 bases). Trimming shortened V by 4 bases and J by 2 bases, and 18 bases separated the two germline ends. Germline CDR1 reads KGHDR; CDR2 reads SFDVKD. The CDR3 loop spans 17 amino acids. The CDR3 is CATSDPQPGLSTDTQYF. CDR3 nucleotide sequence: TGTGCCACCAGTGACCCACAACCGGGACTTTCCACAGATACGCAGTATTTT.

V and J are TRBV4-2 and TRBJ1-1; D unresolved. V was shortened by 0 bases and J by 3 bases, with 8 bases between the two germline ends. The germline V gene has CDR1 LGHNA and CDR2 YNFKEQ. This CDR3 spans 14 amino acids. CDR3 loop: CASSQEGRYTEAFF. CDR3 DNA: TGTGCCAGCAGCCAAGAAGGCCGATACACTGAAGCTTTCTTT.

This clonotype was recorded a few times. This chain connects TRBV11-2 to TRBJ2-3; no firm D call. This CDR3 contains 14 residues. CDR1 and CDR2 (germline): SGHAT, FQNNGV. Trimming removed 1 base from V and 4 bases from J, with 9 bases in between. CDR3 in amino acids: CASSLGAYPDTQYF. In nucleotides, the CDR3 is TGTGCCAGCAGCTTAGGGGCCTACCCAGATACGCAGTATTTT.

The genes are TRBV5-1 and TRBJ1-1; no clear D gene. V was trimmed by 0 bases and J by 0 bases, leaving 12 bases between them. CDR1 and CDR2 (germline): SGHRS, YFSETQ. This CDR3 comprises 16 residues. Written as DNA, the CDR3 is TGCGCCAGCAGCTTGGTAAGTTCAGGAATGAACACTGAAGCTTTCTTT. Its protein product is CASSLVSSGMNTEAFF.

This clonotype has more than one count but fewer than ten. In DNA form, the CDR3 reads TGCAGTGCTAGGCGGGGGTCACAGACAAATCAGCCCCAGCATTTT. Translating it yields CSARRGSQTNQPQHF. The gene calls are TRBV20-1 and TRBJ1-5, with TRBD1 as a possible D gene (5 bases). Trimming shortened V by 3 bases and J by 4 bases, and 16 bases separated the two germline ends. CDR1 and CDR2 from the germline V gene are DFQATT and SNEGSKA (reference sequence). This CDR3 region has 15 residues.

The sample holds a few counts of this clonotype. In DNA, the CDR3 is TGCAGTGCTAGAGATTTCGGGGACCCCCGGAGTTCCTACGAGCAGTACTTC. The encoded protein is CSARDFGDPRSSYEQYF. The rearrangement joins TRBV20-1 to TRBJ2-7; either TRBD1 or TRBD2 may supply D (5 bases each). CDR3 length: 17 amino acids. CDR1 and CDR2 (germline): DFQATT, SNEGSKA (reference sequence). V lost 0 bases, J lost 1 base, and 19 bases lay in between.

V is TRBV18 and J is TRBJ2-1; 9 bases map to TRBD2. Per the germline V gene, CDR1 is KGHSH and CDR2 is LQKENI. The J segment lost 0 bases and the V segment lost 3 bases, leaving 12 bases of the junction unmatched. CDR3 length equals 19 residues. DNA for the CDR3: TGTGCCAGCTCACCTAAGCGGGAGGTCGTCGATGGCTCCTACAATGAGCAGTTCTTC. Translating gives CASSPKREVVDGSYNEQFF.

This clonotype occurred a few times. This CDR3 is CSAFSDNYGYTF. The DNA for the CDR3 is TGCAGTGCTTTTTCCGACAACTATGGCTACACCTTC. The chain is built from TRBV20-1 and TRBJ1-2, with no clear D. From germline, CDR1 is DFQATT and CDR2 SNEGSKA (reference sequence). The V end lost 5 bases, the J end lost 2 bases, and 9 bases lay between the germline ends. This CDR3 is built from 12 residues.

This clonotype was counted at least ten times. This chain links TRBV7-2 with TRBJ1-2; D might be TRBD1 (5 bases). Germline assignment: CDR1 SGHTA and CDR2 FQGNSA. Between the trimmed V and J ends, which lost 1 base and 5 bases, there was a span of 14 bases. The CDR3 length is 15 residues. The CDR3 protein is CASSLEGLPGYGYTF. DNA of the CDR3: TGTGCCAGCAGCTTAGAGGGGCTGCCAGGATATGGCTACACCTTC.

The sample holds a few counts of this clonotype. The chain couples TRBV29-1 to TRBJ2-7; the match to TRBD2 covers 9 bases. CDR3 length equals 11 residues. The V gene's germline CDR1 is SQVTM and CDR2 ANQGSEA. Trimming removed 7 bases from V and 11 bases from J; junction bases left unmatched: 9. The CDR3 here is CSASGKTHEYF. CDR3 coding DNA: TGCAGCGCTAGCGGGAAGACCCACGAGTACTTC.

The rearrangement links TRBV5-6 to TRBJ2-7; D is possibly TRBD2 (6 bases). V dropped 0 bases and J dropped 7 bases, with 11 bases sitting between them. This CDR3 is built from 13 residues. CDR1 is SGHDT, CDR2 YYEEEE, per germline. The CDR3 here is CASSLARAGEQYF. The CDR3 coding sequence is TGTGCCAGCAGCTTGGCACGGGCGGGGGAGCAGTACTTC. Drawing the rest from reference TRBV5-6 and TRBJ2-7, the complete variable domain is DAGVTQSPTHLIKTRGQQVTLRCSPKSGHDTVSWYQQALGQGPQFIFQYYEEEERQRGNFPDRFSGHQFPNYSSELNVNALLLGDSALYLCASSLARAGEQYFGPGTRLTVT.

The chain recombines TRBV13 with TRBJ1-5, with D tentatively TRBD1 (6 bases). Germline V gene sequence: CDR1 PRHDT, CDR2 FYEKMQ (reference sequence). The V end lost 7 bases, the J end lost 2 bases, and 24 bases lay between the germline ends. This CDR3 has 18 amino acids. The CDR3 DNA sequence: TGTGCCAGCAAAAACCGGACAGAGAAGGTTCTTGGCAATCAGCCCCAGCATTTT. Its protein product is CASKNRTEKVLGNQPQHF.

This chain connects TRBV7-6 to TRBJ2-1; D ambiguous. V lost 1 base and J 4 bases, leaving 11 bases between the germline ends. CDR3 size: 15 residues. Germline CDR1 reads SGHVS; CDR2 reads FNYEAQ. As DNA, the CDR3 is TGTGCCAGCAGCTTAGGGGTCCTCCGTTACAATGAGCAGTTCTTC. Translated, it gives CASSLGVLRYNEQFF.

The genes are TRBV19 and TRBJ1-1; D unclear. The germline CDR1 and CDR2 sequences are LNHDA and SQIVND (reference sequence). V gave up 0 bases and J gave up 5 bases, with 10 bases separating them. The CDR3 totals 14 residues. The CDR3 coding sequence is TGTGCCAGTAGTATAGATAGGGCCAGGACTGAAGCTTTCTTT. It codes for CASSIDRARTEAFF.